This entry lists 4 T cell receptor beta chains sequenced from one sample in a study of OX40 agonist ivuxolimab in advanced cancers. This table comes from immunoSEQ multiplex PCR, and its TCRdb copy is limited to in-frame clones, with some not included. The sample lists some 100,000 clones, 80% to 85% seen once, with around 1.1% in the top ten. The sequencing here drew on CD4+ or CD8+ T cells sorted from blood, taken in a trial of the OX40 agonist ivuxolimab. Source of these receptors: an adult with an advanced solid tumor such as melanoma, head and neck, liver or kidney cancer.

The gene calls are TRBV5-1 and TRBJ1-1; possible D gene TRBD1, 6 bases. Germline lookup yields CDR1 SGHRS and CDR2 YFSETQ. Between the trimmed V and J ends, which lost 2 bases and 1 base, there was a span of 15 bases. The length of the CDR3 is 16 residues. The CDR3 sequence is CASSFIGGGPNTEAFF. The CDR3 nucleotides read TGCGCCAGCAGCTTCATCGGGGGCGGCCCGAACACTGAAGCTTTCTTT.

This clone turned up a few times. This rearrangement joins TRBV5-4 to TRBJ2-3; tentatively, D is TRBD2 (7 bases). Germline V gene lookup returns CDR1 SGHNT and CDR2 YYREEE (reference sequence). Trimming took off 5 bases at V and 4 bases at J, with 14 bases between the two ends. The CDR3 runs to 14 residues. The CDR3 is CASSTGGGPDTQYF. The CDR3 DNA reads as TGTGCCAGCAGTACGGGCGGGGGCCCAGATACGCAGTATTTT. The full variable domain, with the rest looked up from reference TRBV5-4 and TRBJ2-3, is ETGVTQSPTHLIKTRGQQVTLRCSSQSGHNTVSWYQQALGQGPQFIFQYYREEENGRGNFPPRFSGLQFPNYSSELNVNALELDDSALYLCASSTGGGPDTQYFGPGTRLTVL.

This chain connects TRBV28 to TRBJ2-5; possible D gene TRBD1, 5 bases. This CDR3 spans 13 amino acids. The V end was cut by 2 bases, the J end by 5 bases, with 9 bases between. Germline V gene lookup returns CDR1 MDHEN and CDR2 SYDVKM. CDR3 DNA: TGTGCCAGCAGTTTAAGGGGTCGGGAGACCCAGTACTTC. Translation gives CASSLRGRETQYF.

The V gene is TRBV5-1, the J gene TRBJ2-3, with no clear D. Germline V lookup: CDR1 SGHRS, CDR2 YFSETQ. The CDR3 covers 16 residues. V lost 0 bases to trimming and J lost 2 bases, with 13 bases between them. The CDR3, as DNA: TGCGCCAGCAGCTTGGCCCAACCCTTATACACAGATACGCAGTATTTT. Translated, it gives CASSLAQPLYTDTQYF.